These 23 T cell receptor beta chains were all obtained from the same sample, sequenced in a study of Ad26.COV2.S vaccination and SARS-CoV-2 variants. The treatment was: approximately 18 received Ad26.COV2.S at low or high dose, single or two shots; several received placebo; per-sample allocation not given. At day 63 after the first vaccine or placebo injection, samples were drawn. TCRdb's table, derived via immunoSEQ multiplex PCR, lists solely in-frame clones and lacks some. Of about 350,000 clones listed, 87% are singletons. Sample: peripheral blood, taken in a trial of Ad26.COV2.S vaccine versus placebo. The receptors come from a person aged 18 to 65 who received the Ad26.COV2.S COVID-19 vaccine or a placebo.

The V gene is TRBV6-5, the J gene TRBJ1-1, with 8 bases lining up with TRBD1. Germline V gene sequence: CDR1 MNHEY, CDR2 SVGAGI. The CDR3 runs 13 residues. V dropped 8 bases and J dropped 10; count of bases not matched to a gene: 12. The CDR3 reads CASGMTGASGAFF. The CDR3 bases are TGTGCCAGCGGAATGACAGGGGCCAGCGGAGCTTTCTTT.

As DNA, the CDR3 is TGTGCCAGCAGTTTGGACAGGAGCACTGAAGCTTTCTTT. Its protein product is CASSLDRSTEAFF. The V call is TRBV27, the J call TRBJ1-1, with 7 bases aligning to TRBD1. V gave up 3 bases and J gave up 4 bases; unmatched junction bases: 2. CDR3 length equals 13 residues. The germline CDR1 and CDR2 sequences are MNHEY and SMNVEV (reference sequence).

V gene TRBV30 combines with J gene TRBJ1-1; D not resolved. CDR3 length: 13 residues. V lost 0 bases to trimming and J lost 10 bases, with 15 bases between them. CDR1 is GTSNPN and CDR2 is SVGIG in the germline V gene (reference sequence). CDR3 amino acids: CAWSVRSGRRAFF. CDR3 nucleotide sequence: TGTGCCTGGAGTGTACGGTCCGGTCGGAGAGCTTTCTTT.

The V gene is TRBV29-1, the J gene TRBJ1-2, with D maybe TRBD1 (5 bases). The CDR3 consists of 11 residues. Trimming pared 6 bases from V and 8 bases from J, leaving 13 bases between. Germline CDR1 reads SQVTM; CDR2 reads ANQGSEA. The CDR3: CSVSQGGGYTF. CDR3 DNA: TGCAGCGTCTCTCAGGGCGGAGGCTACACCTTC.

The chain uses TRBV7-9 and TRBJ1-5, with D uncertain. The CDR3 sequence is 13 residues long. Trimming left V 1 base short and J 7 bases short, with 8 bases between. Germline V gene sequence: CDR1 SEHNR, CDR2 FQNEAQ (reference sequence). The CDR3 is CASSLVEEQPQHF. For the CDR3, the DNA is TGTGCCAGCAGCTTAGTGGAGGAACAGCCCCAGCATTTT.

The V call is TRBV4-2, the J call TRBJ1-2; 10 bases map to TRBD1. The CDR3 runs to 16 residues. Germline-derived CDR1 and CDR2 are LGHNA and YNFKEQ. V lost 3 bases and J lost 2; bases outside the gene matches: 6. The CDR3: CASSQDRGLGNYGYTF. In DNA, the CDR3 is TGTGCCAGCAGCCAGGACAGGGGGTTGGGGAACTATGGCTACACCTTC.

J is TRBJ1-2 and V is TRBV30; the D is unclear. The CDR3 loop spans 13 amino acids. Trimming left V 5 bases short and J 5 bases short, with 15 bases between. Germline values: CDR1 GTSNPN, CDR2 SVGIG (reference sequence). CDR3 bases: TGTGCCTGGGTCCCCTCGGCCGAGTATGGCTACACCTTC. This encodes CAWVPSAEYGYTF.

This chain joins TRBV4-3 and TRBJ2-2; 15 nucleotides match TRBD2. This CDR3 has 18 residues. The germline V gene encodes CDR1 LGHNA and CDR2 YSLEER. J lost 5 bases, V lost 3 bases, and 7 bases had no gene match. The CDR3, as DNA: TGCGCCAGCAGCCAGGGAGGACTAGCGGGGGGGAGTACCGGGGAGCTGTTTTTT. It encodes CASSQGGLAGGSTGELFF.

CDR3: CASSLGGNGETQYF. The CDR3 nucleotides are TGCGCCAGCAGCTTGGGGGGGAACGGGGAGACCCAGTACTTC. The rearrangement uses TRBV5-1 and TRBJ2-5, with D possibly being TRBD1 or TRBD2 (5 bases each). The length of the CDR3 is 14 residues. CDR1 is SGHRS, CDR2 YFSETQ, per germline. The V gene lost 0 bases and the J gene lost 5 bases, with 11 bases spanning the gap.

This chain uses TRBV5-4 with TRBJ2-5; TRBD1 might be the D (6 bases). The CDR3 covers 13 residues. Germline assignment: CDR1 SGHNT and CDR2 YYREEE (reference sequence). V dropped 4 bases and J dropped 2 bases, with 9 bases sitting between them. The CDR3 protein is CASSRGRQETQYF. CDR3 coding DNA: TGTGCCAGCAGCAGGGGGAGACAAGAGACCCAGTACTTC.

This chain connects TRBV6-5 to TRBJ1-2, with 7 positions matching TRBD1. Germline V gene lookup returns CDR1 MNHEY and CDR2 SVGAGI. This CDR3 is 16 amino acids long. J lost 8 bases, V lost 0 bases, and 12 bases had no gene match. In DNA form, the CDR3 reads TGTGCCAGCAGTTACTCACAACACAGGGGAGCCGGCGGCTACACCTTC. It is translated as CASSYSQHRGAGGYTF.

V is TRBV15 and J is TRBJ2-4, with TRBD2 matching 8 bases. CDR3 length equals 17 residues. V lost 0 bases, J lost 0 bases, and 4 bases stayed unmatched. Germline V gene sequence: CDR1 LNHNV, CDR2 YYDKDF (reference sequence). The CDR3 here is CATSRERAGGAKNIQYF. The CDR3, as DNA: TGTGCCACCAGCAGAGAGAGGGCGGGGGGAGCCAAAAACATTCAGTACTTC.

The chain is built from TRBV12-5 and TRBJ1-2; D not resolved. The V end lost 3 bases, the J end lost 5 bases, and 10 bases lay between the germline ends. The CDR3 runs to 13 residues. Germline V gene data show CDR1 as LGHNT and CDR2 as FRNRAP. CDR3 residues: CASGFGVGYGYTF. Written as DNA, the CDR3 is TGTGCTAGTGGTTTCGGAGTGGGATATGGCTACACCTTC.

The CDR3 DNA reads TGCGCCAGCAGCCGAAAAAACTCTCAGGGGCCTCACTCTGGAAACACCATATATTTT. Protein product: CASSRKNSQGPHSGNTIYF. The V call is TRBV4-1, the J call TRBJ1-3; perhaps TRBD1 as D (6 bases). Trimming took off 4 bases at V and 0 bases at J, with 22 bases between the two ends. CDR3 length: 19 residues. Germline CDR1 and CDR2: MGHRA and YSYEKL.

For this clone: The same CDR3 can be traced to other DNA sequences in this sample. The rearrangement links TRBV5-1 to TRBJ1-1, with D possibly TRBD1 on 5 matching bases. The germline gives CDR1 SGHRS, CDR2 YFSETQ. The CDR3 length is 15 residues. V was clipped by 4 bases and J by 0 bases, with 13 bases between them. CDR3 residues: CASSLGRGMNTEAFF. The CDR3 coding sequence is TGCGCCAGCAGCCTCGGGCGGGGGATGAACACTGAAGCTTTCTTT.

The J gene is TRBJ1-1, the V gene TRBV12-3 or TRBV12-4; possibly TRBD1 for D (6 bases). The V end lost 5 bases, the J end lost 5 bases, and 12 bases lay between the germline ends. The CDR3 consists of 13 residues. CDR3 DNA sequence: TGTGCCAGCAGTCCTGGGGGGCTGACTGAAGCTTTCTTT. This gives the protein CASSPGGLTEAFF.

This chain links TRBV6-2 or TRBV6-3 with TRBJ2-1; no reliable D call. V shed 5 bases and J shed 4 bases, with 18 bases lying between them. The CDR3 has 16 residues. Germline assignment: CDR1 MNHEY and CDR2 SVGEGT. The CDR3 here is CASSALGSAPYNEQFF. The CDR3 coding sequence is TGTGCCAGCAGTGCCCTAGGGTCTGCGCCTTACAATGAGCAGTTCTTC.

The V gene is TRBV29-1, the J gene TRBJ2-5; 14 nucleotides match TRBD2. Germline assignment: CDR1 SQVTM and CDR2 ANQGSEA. The CDR3 extends over 16 amino acids. V lost 1 base to trimming and J lost 1 base; unmatched junction nucleotides: 2. In DNA, the CDR3 is TGCAGCGTTGAAGGTGGACTAGCGGGGGGCCAAGAGACCCAGTACTTC. Residues: CSVEGGLAGGQETQYF.

The table lists this clone with a few counts. The chain's CDR3 is CASRRRGDIGGYTF. The CDR3 DNA reads TGTGCCAGCAGACGCAGGGGGGATATCGGTGGCTACACCTTC. The rearrangement links TRBV6-5 to TRBJ1-2, with 7 nucleotides matching TRBD1. CDR1 MNHEY and CDR2 SVGAGI come from the germline V gene. V lost 6 bases and J lost 7; bases outside the gene matches: 11. This CDR3 has 14 amino acids.

This chain uses TRBV27 with TRBJ2-7, with TRBD2 identical over 8 bases. The CDR3 runs to 15 residues. V was pared by 3 bases and J by 0 bases, with 4 bases of the junction left unmatched. The germline V gene encodes CDR1 MNHEY and CDR2 SMNVEV (reference sequence). CDR3 nucleotide sequence: TGTGCCAGCAGTTTTAGCGGGGCCCACTCCTACGAGCAGTACTTC. The encoded protein is CASSFSGAHSYEQYF.

This chain links TRBV10-3 with TRBJ2-2; 8 bases align to TRBD1. With 7 bases clipped from V and 1 base from J, the junction kept 2 bases outside the gene matches. Per the germline V gene, CDR1 is ENHRY and CDR2 is SYGVKD. There are 14 residues in the CDR3. The CDR3: CAITGQGNTGELFF. In DNA, the CDR3 is TGTGCCATCACTGGACAGGGGAACACCGGGGAGCTGTTTTTT.

This clone was found once. The chain has TRBV15 and TRBJ2-2, with D possibly TRBD2 on 5 matching bases. The CDR3 has 13 residues. Trimming took off 5 bases at V and 3 bases at J, with 7 bases between the two ends. Germline assignment: CDR1 LNHNV and CDR2 YYDKDF (reference sequence). CDR3 protein: CATSARDTGELFF. The DNA for the CDR3 is TGTGCCACCAGCGCGCGGGACACCGGGGAGCTGTTTTTT. The variable domain in full, completed from reference TRBV15 and TRBJ2-2, reads DAMVIQNPRYQVTQFGKPVTLSCSQTLNHNVMYWYQQKSSQAPKLLFHYYDKDFNNEADTPDNFQSRRPNTSFCFLDIRSPGLGDTAMYLCATSARDTGELFFGEGSRLTVL.

The V gene is TRBV2, the J gene TRBJ1-5; D unclear. The CDR3 covers 15 residues. The V end lost 4 bases, the J end lost 0 bases, and 10 bases lay between the germline ends. CDR1 and CDR2 (germline): SNHLY, FYNNEI. The CDR3 sequence: CASSAGTISNQPQHF. The CDR3 region has the DNA TGTGCCAGCAGTGCCGGTACTATTAGCAATCAGCCCCAGCATTTT.